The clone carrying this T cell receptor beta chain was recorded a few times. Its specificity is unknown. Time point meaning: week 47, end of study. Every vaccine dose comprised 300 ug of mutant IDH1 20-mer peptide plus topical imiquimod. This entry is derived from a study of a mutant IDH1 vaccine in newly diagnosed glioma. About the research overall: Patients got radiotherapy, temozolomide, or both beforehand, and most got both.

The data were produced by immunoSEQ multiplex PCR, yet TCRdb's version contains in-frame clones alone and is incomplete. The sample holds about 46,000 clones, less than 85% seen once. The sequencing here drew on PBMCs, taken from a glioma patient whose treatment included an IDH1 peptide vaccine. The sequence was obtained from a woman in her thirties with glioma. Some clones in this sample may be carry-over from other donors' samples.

CDR3 residues: CAWSVRVSTEAFF. Written as DNA, the CDR3 is TGTGCCTGGAGTGTACGGGTGAGCACTGAAGCTTTCTTT. The J gene is TRBJ1-1, the V gene TRBV30; D is uncertain. V dropped 0 bases and J dropped 4 bases, with 9 bases sitting between them. In germline, CDR1 is GTSNPN, CDR2 SVGIG (reference sequence). CDR3 size: 13 residues.